This T cell receptor beta chain was captured by sequencing in a study of blood T cell repertoires in COVID-19. Study background: Nucleic acid was either cDNA or gDNA, and it came from T cells, B-cell-depleted T cells, or PBMCs.

The table came from immunoSEQ multiplex PCR; TCRdb's copy has only in-frame clones and leaves some out. The sample yields roughly 270,000 clones, about four fifths seen once. Across about two dozen US areas, participants ranged in age from about 18 to 89 years. Assignment of participants to cohorts was predicated upon participant-reported clinical history. The CDR3 sequence is 14 residues long. CDR1 and CDR2 (germline): MNHEY, SVGAGI. V was pared by 10 bases and J by 2 bases, with 5 bases of the junction left unmatched. The chain links TRBV6-5 to TRBJ2-3; 11 positions agree with TRBD1. The clonotype comes from a man in his forties or fifties who had been exposed to COVID-19. What was sequenced was PBMCs or T cells enriched from blood (not recorded which). The CDR3 protein is CATSGQGVTDTQYF. Written as DNA, the CDR3 is TGTGCCACTTCGGGACAGGGGGTCACAGATACGCAGTATTTT.